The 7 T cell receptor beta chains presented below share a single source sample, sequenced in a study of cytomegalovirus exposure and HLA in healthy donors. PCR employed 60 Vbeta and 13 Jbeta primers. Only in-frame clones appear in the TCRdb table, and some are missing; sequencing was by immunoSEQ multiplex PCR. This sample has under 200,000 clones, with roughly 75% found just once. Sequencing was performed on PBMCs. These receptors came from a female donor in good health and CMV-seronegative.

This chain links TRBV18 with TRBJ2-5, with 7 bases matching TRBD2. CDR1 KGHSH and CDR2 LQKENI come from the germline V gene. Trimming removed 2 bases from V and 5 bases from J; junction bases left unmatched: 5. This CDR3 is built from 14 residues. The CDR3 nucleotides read TGTGCCAGCTCACCAGGGACCGGGAGGGAGACCCAGTACTTC. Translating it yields CASSPGTGRETQYF.

The CDR3 DNA sequence: TGCGCCAGCAGTCACCCCCCCTCGGACAGGGAAAATTGCAACACCGGGGAGCTGTTTTTT. Residues: CASSHPPSDRENCNTGELFF. The V call is TRBV23-1, the J call TRBJ2-2; 8 bases align to TRBD1. TRBV23-1 is identified as an open reading frame with a role that is uncertain. V was clipped by 3 bases and J by 2 bases; unmatched bases: 17. The CDR3 is made up of 20 amino acids.

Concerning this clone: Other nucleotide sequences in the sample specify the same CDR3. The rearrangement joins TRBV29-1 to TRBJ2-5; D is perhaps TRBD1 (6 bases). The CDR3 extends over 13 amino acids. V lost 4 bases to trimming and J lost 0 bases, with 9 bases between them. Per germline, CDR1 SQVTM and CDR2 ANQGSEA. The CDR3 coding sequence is TGCAGCGTTGGGACAGCCTACCAAGAGACCCAGTACTTC. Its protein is CSVGTAYQETQYF. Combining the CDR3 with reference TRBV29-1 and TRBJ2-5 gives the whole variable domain SAVISQKPSRDICQRGTSLTIQCQVDSQVTMMFWYRQQPGQSLTLIATANQGSEATYESGFVIDKFPISRPNLTFSTLTVSNMSPEDSSIYLCSVGTAYQETQYFGPGTRLLVL.

CDR3: CAWSLPAGLGSLSYEQYF. The DNA for the CDR3 is TGTGCCTGGAGCCTGCCAGCGGGTTTAGGATCACTCTCCTACGAGCAGTACTTC. The chain joins TRBV30 to TRBJ2-7, with D perhaps TRBD2 (6 bases). The V gene's germline CDR1 is GTSNPN and CDR2 SVGIG (reference sequence). This CDR3 contains 18 residues. V was pared by 3 bases and J by 0 bases, with 24 bases between.

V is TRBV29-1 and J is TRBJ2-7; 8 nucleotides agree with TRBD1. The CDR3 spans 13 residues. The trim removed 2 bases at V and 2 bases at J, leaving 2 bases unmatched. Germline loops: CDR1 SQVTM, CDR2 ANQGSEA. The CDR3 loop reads CSVEQGAPYEQYF. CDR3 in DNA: TGCAGCGTTGAACAGGGGGCCCCCTACGAGCAGTACTTC.

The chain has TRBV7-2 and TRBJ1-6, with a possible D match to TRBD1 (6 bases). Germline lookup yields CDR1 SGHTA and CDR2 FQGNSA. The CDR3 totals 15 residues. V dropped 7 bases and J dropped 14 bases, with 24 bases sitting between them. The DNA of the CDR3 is TGTGCCAGCACCTATCGACCGGGACAAGGTGGAACCCTCCACTTT. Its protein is CASTYRPGQGGTLHF.

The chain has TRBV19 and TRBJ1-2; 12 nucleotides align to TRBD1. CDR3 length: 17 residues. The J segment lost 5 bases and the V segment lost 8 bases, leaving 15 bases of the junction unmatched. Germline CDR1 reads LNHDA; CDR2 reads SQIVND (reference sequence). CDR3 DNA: TGTGCCAGTCGGTCCCCCCCGGGACAGGGGGCCTCGTATGGCTACACCTTC. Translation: CASRSPPGQGASYGYTF.